These 7 T cell receptor beta chains came from one sample sequenced in a study of CD8+CD57+ T cells in acquired aplastic anemia. Profiles of TCR beta VDJ and CDR3 were generated from a genomic DNA template. TCRdb re-called the reads with MiXCR, one entry per CDR3 protein. The sample contains some 210,000 distinct CDR3 sequences, over 55% of which appear only once. Material for sequencing was sorted CD4+, CD8+, or CD8+CD57+ T cells (not recorded which) from PBMCs. The receptors stem from a human donor in good health.

This clonotype was observed a handful of times. The chain links TRBV12-3 or TRBV12-4 to TRBJ2-7; TRBD1 agrees at 12 bases. This CDR3 has 14 amino acids. Unmatched junction bases numbered 3, after V lost 4 bases and J lost 5 bases. DNA of the CDR3: TGTGCCAGCAGTTCGGGACAGGGGGCCCACGAGCAGTACTTC. This codes for CASSSGQGAHEQYF.

This clonotype was seen repeatedly, ten times or more. V usage is TRBV6-6 and J usage is TRBJ2-1; 7 bases agree with TRBD2. V shed 7 bases, J shed 4 bases, and the junction held 10 bases outside the gene matches. Per germline, CDR1 MNHNY and CDR2 SVGAGI (reference sequence). The CDR3 covers 15 residues. The CDR3 nucleotides read TGTGCCAGCACCAGACAGCGGGGCTCTTACAATGAGCAGTTCTTC. This sequence encodes CASTRQRGSYNEQFF.

V gene TRBV29-1 combines with J gene TRBJ2-7; 9 bases are a match to TRBD1. The length of the CDR3 is 13 residues. V dropped 8 bases and J dropped 6; count of bases not matched to a gene: 11. Germline V gene lookup returns CDR1 SQVTM and CDR2 ANQGSEA. CDR3 loop: CSHRGQGNPEQYF. CDR3 sequence (DNA): TGCAGCCACCGGGGACAGGGTAATCCCGAGCAGTACTTC.

The gene calls are TRBV24-1 and TRBJ1-2; TRBD1 might be the D (5 bases). The CDR3 has 12 amino acids. The germline V gene encodes CDR1 KGHDR and CDR2 SFDVKD. The ends were cut back, 5 bases at V and 8 bases at J, with 11 bases in the middle. The CDR3 DNA reads TGTGCCACCAGTGCCGATTGGGGGGGCTACACCTTC. This translates into CATSADWGGYTF.

This rearrangement joins TRBV15 to TRBJ2-3; 15 bases match TRBD2. The CDR3 has 18 residues. The V segment lost 0 bases and the J segment 3 bases; nucleotides outside the gene matches: 4. Germline loops: CDR1 LNHNV, CDR2 YYDKDF (reference sequence). The CDR3 DNA sequence: TGTGCCACCAGCAGAGATAGGACTAGCGGGGGGGCTACAGATACGCAGTATTTT. It codes for CATSRDRTSGGATDTQYF.

The V gene is TRBV11-2, the J gene TRBJ2-7; 8 bases map to TRBD1. Trimming cost V 1 base and J 5 bases; bases outside gene matches: 4. This CDR3 is built from 14 residues. CDR1 and CDR2 from the germline V gene are SGHAT and FQNNGV. The DNA for the CDR3 is TGTGCCAGCAGCTTAGGACAGGGGAACCACGAGCAGTACTTC. Amino acid sequence: CASSLGQGNHEQYF.

This clonotype has more than one count but fewer than ten. This chain's CDR3 is CASSEGRASYNEQFF. Here the CDR3 DNA reads TGTGCCAGCAGTGAGGGCAGGGCCTCCTACAATGAGCAGTTCTTC. The rearrangement uses TRBV2 and TRBJ2-1; perhaps TRBD1 as D (5 bases). The V and J ends lost 3 bases and 0 bases respectively, with 9 bases between them. The CDR3 runs 15 residues. Germline V gives CDR1 SNHLY, CDR2 FYNNEI.